This TCR beta chain was observed in a study of blood T cell repertoires in COVID-19. The overall study: PBMCs, B-cell-depleted T cells, or T cells provided the cDNA or gDNA that made up the material.

Assay used: immunoSEQ multiplex PCR; TCRdb lists only in-frame clones, some missing. The data contain 150,000 to 160,000 clones, around 80% of them singletons. Germline loops: CDR1 LNHNV, CDR2 YYDKDF (reference sequence). V lost 5 bases, J lost 4 bases, and 7 bases stayed unmatched. The CDR3 contains 16 residues. The sequenced sample was peripheral blood. The clonotype was recovered from a man in his 60s with acute or convalescent COVID-19. V is TRBV15 and J is TRBJ1-4, with 10 bases matching TRBD1. DNA for the CDR3: TGTGCCACCAGCCCCGACAGGGGGCAGGGTAATGAAAAACTGTTTTTT. Translating gives CATSPDRGQGNEKLFF.